Sequencing of this T cell receptor beta chain was carried out in a study of metastatic and nonmetastatic thyroid tumors. Turning to the study itself: Thyroid patients, malignant and benign, had repertoires compared across blood and tumor or nodule tissue.

TCRdb re-analyzed the PCR reads using MiXCR. This table holds about 16,000 clones, roughly 25% found once. From germline, CDR1 is SNHLY and CDR2 FYNNEI. The CDR3 spans 12 residues. The germline V and J ends were trimmed by 6 bases and 4 bases, with 7 bases remaining between them. Thyroid surgery was performed in patients who had received no treatment beforehand. Many counts were recorded for this clone. The sequence came from a female donor with papillary thyroid cancer or a benign thyroid nodule (not recorded which). Some clones in this sample may be carry-over from other donors' samples. The gene calls are TRBV2 and TRBJ1-3; no reliable D call. The material sequenced was tumor tissue. For the CDR3, the DNA is TGTGCCAGCAGGGGTGCCGGAAACACCATATATTTT. The encoded protein is CASRGAGNTIYF.